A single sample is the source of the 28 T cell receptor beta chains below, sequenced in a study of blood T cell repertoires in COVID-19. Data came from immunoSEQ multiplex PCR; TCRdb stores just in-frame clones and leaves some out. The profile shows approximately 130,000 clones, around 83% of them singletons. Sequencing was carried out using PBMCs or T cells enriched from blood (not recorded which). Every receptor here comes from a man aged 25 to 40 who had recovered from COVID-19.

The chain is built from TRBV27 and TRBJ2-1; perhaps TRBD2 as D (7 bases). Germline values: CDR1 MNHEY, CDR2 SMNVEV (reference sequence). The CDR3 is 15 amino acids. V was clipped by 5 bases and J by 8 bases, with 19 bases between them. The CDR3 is CASSPWGGGQDEQFF. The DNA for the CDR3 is TGTGCCAGCAGTCCATGGGGCGGGGGCCAGGATGAGCAGTTCTTC.

The CDR3 DNA is TGTGCCAGCTCACCACCTCGTCCCAATTCACCCCTCCACTTT. Its translation: CASSPPRPNSPLHF. The gene calls are TRBV18 and TRBJ1-6; D is unclear. The CDR3 is 14 residues long. CDR1 and CDR2 (germline): KGHSH, LQKENI. V lost 0 bases, J lost 7 bases, and 7 bases lay in between.

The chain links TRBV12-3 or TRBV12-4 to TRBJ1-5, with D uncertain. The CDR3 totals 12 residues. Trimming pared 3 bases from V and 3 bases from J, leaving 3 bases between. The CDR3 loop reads CASSFNNQPQHF. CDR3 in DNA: TGTGCCAGCAGTTTTAACAATCAGCCCCAGCATTTT.

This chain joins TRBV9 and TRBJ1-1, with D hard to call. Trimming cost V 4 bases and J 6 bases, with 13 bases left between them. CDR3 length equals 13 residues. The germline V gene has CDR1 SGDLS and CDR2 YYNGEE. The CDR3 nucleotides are TGTGCCAGCAGCCCAGTAGTGGGAGCTGAAGCTTTCTTT. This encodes CASSPVVGAEAFF. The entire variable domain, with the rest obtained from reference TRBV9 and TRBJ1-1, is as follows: DSGVTQTPKHLITATGQRVTLRCSPRSGDLSVYWYQQSLDQGLQFLIQYYNGEERAKGNILERFSAQQFPDLHSELNLSSLELGDSALYFCASSPVVGAEAFFGQGTRLTVV.

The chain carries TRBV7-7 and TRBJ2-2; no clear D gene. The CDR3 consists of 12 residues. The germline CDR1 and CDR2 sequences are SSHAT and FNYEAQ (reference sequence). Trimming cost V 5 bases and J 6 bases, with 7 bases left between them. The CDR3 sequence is CASSVRSGELFF. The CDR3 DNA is TGTGCCAGCAGCGTACGGTCCGGGGAGCTGTTTTTT.

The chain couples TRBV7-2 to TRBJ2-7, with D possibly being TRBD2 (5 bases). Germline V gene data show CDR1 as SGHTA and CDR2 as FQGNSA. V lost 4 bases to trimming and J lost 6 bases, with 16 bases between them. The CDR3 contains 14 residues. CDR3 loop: CASSSRGSYGEQYV. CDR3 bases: TGTGCCAGCAGCTCCCGGGGATCGTACGGCGAGCAGTACGTC.

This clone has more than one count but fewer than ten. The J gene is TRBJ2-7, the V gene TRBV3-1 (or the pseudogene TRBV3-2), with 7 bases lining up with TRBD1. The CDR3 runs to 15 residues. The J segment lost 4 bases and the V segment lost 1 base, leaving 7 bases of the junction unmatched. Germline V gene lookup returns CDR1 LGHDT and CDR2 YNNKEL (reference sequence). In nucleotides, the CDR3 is TGTGCCAGCAGCCAAGCTTCGAGGGGGCGGTACGAGCAGTACTTC. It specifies CASSQASRGRYEQYF.

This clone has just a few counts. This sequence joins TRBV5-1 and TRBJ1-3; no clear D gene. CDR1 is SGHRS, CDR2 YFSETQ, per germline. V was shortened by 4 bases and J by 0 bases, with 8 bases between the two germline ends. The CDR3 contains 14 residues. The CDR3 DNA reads TGCGCCAGCAGCGGCGGACTCTCTGGAAACACCATATATTTT. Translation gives CASSGGLSGNTIYF.

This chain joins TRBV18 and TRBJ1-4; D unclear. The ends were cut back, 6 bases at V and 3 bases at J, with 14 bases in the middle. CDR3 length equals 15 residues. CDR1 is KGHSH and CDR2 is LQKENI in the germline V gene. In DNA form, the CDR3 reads TGTGCCAGCTCTCGGATTTGGGCATCTAATGAAAAACTGTTTTTT. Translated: CASSRIWASNEKLFF.

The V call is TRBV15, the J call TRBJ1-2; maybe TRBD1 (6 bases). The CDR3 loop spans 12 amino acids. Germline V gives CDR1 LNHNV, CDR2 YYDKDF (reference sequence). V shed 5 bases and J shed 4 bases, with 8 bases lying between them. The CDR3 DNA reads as TGTGCCACCAGCCCGGACAGCTATGGCTACACCTTC. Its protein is CATSPDSYGYTF.

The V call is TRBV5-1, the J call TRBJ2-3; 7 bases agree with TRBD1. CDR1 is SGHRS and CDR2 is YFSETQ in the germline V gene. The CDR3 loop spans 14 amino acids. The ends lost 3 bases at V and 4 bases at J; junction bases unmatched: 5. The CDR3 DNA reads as TGCGCCAGCAGCTCGGGACAGCTTGCAGATACGCAGTATTTT. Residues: CASSSGQLADTQYF.

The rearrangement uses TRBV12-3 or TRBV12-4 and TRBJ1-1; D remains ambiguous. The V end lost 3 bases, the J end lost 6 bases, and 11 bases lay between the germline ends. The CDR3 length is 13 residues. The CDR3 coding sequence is TGTGCCAGCAGTTTGGGGAGCTGGGCTGAAGCTTTCTTT. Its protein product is CASSLGSWAEAFF.

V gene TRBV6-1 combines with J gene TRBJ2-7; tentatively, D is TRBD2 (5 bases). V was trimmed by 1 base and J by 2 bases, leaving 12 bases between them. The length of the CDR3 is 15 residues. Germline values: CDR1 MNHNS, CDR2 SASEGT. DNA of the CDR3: TGTGCCAGCAGTGAAGTAAGTGGACTGGCCTACGAGCAGTACTTC. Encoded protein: CASSEVSGLAYEQYF.

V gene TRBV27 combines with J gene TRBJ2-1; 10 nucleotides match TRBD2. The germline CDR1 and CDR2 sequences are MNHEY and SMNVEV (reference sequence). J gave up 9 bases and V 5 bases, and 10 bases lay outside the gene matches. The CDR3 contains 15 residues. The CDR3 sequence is CASSGSGLAISEQFF. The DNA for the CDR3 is TGTGCCAGCAGTGGGTCGGGACTAGCGATCAGTGAGCAGTTCTTC.

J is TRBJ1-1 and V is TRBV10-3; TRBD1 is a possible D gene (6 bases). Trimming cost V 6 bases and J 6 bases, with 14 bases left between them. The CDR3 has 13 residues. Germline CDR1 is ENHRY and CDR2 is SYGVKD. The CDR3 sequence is CAIRDRGAAEAFF. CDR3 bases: TGTGCCATCAGAGATCGGGGGGCTGCTGAAGCTTTCTTT.

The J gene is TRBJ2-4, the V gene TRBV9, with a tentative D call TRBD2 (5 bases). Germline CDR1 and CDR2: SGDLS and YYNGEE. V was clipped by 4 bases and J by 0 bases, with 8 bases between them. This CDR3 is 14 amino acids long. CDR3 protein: CASSSGLAKNIQYF. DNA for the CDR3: TGTGCCAGCAGCTCAGGACTAGCCAAAAACATTCAGTACTTC.

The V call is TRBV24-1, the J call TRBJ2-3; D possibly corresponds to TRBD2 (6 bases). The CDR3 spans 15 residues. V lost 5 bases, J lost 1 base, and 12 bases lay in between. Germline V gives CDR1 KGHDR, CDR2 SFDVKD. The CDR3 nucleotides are TGTGCCACCAGTGTGTCAGCGGGCGGCACAGATACGCAGTATTTT. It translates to CATSVSAGGTDTQYF.

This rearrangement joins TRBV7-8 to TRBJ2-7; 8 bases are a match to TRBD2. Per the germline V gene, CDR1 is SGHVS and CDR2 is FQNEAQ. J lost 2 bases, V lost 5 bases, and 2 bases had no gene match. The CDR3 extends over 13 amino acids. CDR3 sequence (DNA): TGTGCCAGCAGCCCGGGGGGGCCCTACGAGCAGTACGTC. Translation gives CASSPGGPYEQYV.

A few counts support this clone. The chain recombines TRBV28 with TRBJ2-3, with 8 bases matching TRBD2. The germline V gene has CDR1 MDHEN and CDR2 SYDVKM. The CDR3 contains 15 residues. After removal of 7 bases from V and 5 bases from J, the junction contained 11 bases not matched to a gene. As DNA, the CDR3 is TGTGCCAGCACCTCCCAGCGGGGGACGGGAGATACGCAGTATTTT. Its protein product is CASTSQRGTGDTQYF.

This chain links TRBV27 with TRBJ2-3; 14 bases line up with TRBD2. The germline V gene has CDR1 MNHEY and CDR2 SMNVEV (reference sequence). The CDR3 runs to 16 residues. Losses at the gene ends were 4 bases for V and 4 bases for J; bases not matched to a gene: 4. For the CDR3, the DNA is TGTGCCAGCAGTTCAGGACTAGCGGGGGGTGCAGATACGCAGTATTTT. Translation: CASSSGLAGGADTQYF.

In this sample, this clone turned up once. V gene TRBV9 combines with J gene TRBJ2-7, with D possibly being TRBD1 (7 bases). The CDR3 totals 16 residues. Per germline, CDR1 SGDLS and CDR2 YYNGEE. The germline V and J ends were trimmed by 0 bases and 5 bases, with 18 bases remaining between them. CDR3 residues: CASSVARGDSLNEQYF. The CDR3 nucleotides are TGTGCCAGCAGCGTAGCGAGGGGGGACAGTTTAAACGAGCAGTACTTC.

The chain's CDR3 is CASSEDRGYEQYV. The CDR3, as DNA: TGCGCCAGCAGCGAGGACAGGGGTTACGAGCAGTACGTC. The chain links TRBV5-1 to TRBJ2-7; 9 positions agree with TRBD1. This CDR3 is built from 13 residues. CDR1 SGHRS and CDR2 YFSETQ come from the germline V gene. After removal of 4 bases from V and 4 bases from J, the junction contained 3 bases not matched to a gene.

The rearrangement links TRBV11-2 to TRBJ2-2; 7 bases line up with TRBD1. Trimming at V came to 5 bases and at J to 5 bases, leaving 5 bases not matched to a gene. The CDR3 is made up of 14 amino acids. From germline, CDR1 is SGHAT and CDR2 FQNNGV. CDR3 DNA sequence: TGTGCCAGCAGCCCGGGACAGATAACCGGGGAGCTGTTTTTT. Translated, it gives CASSPGQITGELFF.

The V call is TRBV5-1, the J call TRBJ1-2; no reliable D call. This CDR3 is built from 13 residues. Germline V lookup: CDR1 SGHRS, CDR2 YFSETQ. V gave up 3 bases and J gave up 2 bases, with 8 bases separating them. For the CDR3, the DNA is TGCGCCAGCAGCTCGGAGGGAAACTATGGCTACACCTTC. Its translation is CASSSEGNYGYTF. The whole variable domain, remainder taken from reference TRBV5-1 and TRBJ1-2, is KAGVTQTPRYLIKTRGQQVTLSCSPISGHRSVSWYQQTPGQGLQFLFEYFSETQRNKGNFPGRFSGRQFSNSRSEMNVSTLELGDSALYLCASSSEGNYGYTFGSGTRLTVV.

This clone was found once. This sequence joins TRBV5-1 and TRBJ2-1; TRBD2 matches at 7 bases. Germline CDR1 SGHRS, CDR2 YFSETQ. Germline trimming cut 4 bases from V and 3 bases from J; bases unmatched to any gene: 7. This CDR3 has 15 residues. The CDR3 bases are TGCGCCAGCAGCATAGAGCGGGGCTACTACAATGAGCAGTTCTTC. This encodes CASSIERGYYNEQFF. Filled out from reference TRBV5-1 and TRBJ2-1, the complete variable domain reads KAGVTQTPRYLIKTRGQQVTLSCSPISGHRSVSWYQQTPGQGLQFLFEYFSETQRNKGNFPGRFSGRQFSNSRSEMNVSTLELGDSALYLCASSIERGYYNEQFFGPGTRLTVL.

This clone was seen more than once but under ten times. The CDR3 coding sequence is TGTGCCAGCAGTTTAAGCGTCCCAACCGGGGAGCTGTTTTTT. The encoded protein is CASSLSVPTGELFF. This chain links TRBV27 with TRBJ2-2; no definite D call. CDR3 length: 14 residues. The germline V and J ends were trimmed by 2 bases and 5 bases, with 9 bases remaining between them. Germline assignment: CDR1 MNHEY and CDR2 SMNVEV (reference sequence).

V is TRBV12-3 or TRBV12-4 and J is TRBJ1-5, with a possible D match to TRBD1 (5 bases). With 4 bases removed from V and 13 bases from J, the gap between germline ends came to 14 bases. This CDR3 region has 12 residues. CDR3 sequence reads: CASSSDSRTQHF. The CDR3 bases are TGTGCCAGCAGTTCTGACAGCAGGACGCAGCATTTT.

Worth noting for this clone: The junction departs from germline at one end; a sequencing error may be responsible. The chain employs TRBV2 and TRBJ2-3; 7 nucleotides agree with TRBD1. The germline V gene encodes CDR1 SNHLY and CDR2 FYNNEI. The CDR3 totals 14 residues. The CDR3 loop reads CASREGQGTDTQYF. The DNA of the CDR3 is TGTGCCAGCAGAGAAGGACAGGGCACAGATACGCAGTATTTT.